A single TCR beta chain is shown here with its context. The target antigen is unknown. Purities over 98% were achieved in all sorted populations. Looked up from germline, CDR1 is SGHDT and CDR2 is YYEEEE. V was shortened by 5 bases and J by 5 bases, with 11 bases between the two germline ends. The CDR3 is made up of 13 amino acids. Sequencing targeted expressed TCRB transcripts, as all isolated RNA had been reverse transcribed. Assay used: immunoSEQ multiplex PCR; TCRdb lists only in-frame clones, some missing. Altogether 640,000 or so clones are present, more than 13% being singletons, with the ten largest covering around 0.04%. This specimen comes from a study of beta chain features in type 1 diabetes. Study-wide findings and caveats: Among all four CD4+ subsets, Type 1 diabetes patients had TCRB CDR3s that were moderately but significantly shorter.

This chain links TRBV5-6 with TRBJ1-5; D is unresolved. The sequence derives from a man aged 18 to 29 with type 1 diabetes. Sequences were obtained from naive CD4+ T cells from blood. This CDR3 is CASSLDGDQPQHF. In DNA form, the CDR3 reads TGTGCCAGCAGTCTCGACGGCGATCAGCCCCAGCATTTT.